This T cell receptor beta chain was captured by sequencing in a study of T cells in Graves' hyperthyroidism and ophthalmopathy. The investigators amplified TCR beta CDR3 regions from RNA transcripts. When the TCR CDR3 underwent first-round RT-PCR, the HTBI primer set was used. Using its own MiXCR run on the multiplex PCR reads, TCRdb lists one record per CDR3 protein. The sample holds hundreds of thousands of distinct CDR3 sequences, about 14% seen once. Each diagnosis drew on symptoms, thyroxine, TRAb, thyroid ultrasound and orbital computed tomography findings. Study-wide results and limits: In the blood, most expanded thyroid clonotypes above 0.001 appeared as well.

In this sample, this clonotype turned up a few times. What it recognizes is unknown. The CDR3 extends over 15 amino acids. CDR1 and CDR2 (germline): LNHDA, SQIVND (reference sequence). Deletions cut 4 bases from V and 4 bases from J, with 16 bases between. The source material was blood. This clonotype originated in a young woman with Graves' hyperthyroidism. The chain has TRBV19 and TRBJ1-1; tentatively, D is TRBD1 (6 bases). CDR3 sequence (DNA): TGTGCCAGTAGTAACCTCCAGGGGAGGGGCACTGAAGCTTTCTTT. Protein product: CASSNLQGRGTEAFF.